The subject of this entry is one TCR beta chain. Its antigen is currently unknown. TRB rearrangements spanning V, D and J were amplified using mixed TRB-A/B primers. One entry per CDR3 protein, called by TCRdb with MiXCR from the multiplex PCR reads. The profile shows about 11,000 distinct CDR3 sequences, roughly 45% of them singletons. The germline gives CDR1 GTSNPN, CDR2 SVGIG (reference sequence). CDR3 length: 13 amino acids. V lost 2 bases and J 7 bases, leaving 15 bases between the germline ends. The data derive from a study of T cell repertoires in aging, cancer and after chemotherapy. Study details: Six age groups, ranging from 30 or younger to 70 or older, included the donors. About 10 million TCR reads made up the full dataset. Study findings and constraints: In healthy donors, age-related TCR diversity loss mainly reflected lost richness. Age-matched healthy donors had significantly more diverse, less clonal blood TCR repertoires than untreated cancer patients.

Peripheral blood genomic DNA, not sorted cells or RNA, was the template. The chain carries TRBV30 and TRBJ2-7, with D perhaps matching TRBD2 (6 bases). The sequenced material came from blood. The origin of this receptor is a human donor in good health. CDR3 region: CAWSRDSRGEQYF. DNA for the CDR3: TGTGCCTGGAGTCGGGACTCCCGGGGAGAGCAGTACTTC. Full variable domain (outside the CDR3, taken from reference TRBV30 and TRBJ2-7): SQTIHQWPATLVQPVGSPLSLECTVEGTSNPNLYWYRQAAGRGLQLLFYSVGIGQISSEVPQNLSASRPQDRQFILSSKKLLLSDSGFYLCAWSRDSRGEQYFGPGTRLTVT.